Following are 16 T cell receptor beta chains from one sample sequenced in a study of T-cell memory formation after mild COVID-19. TCRdb re-derived calls from the 5' RACE reads in MiXCR, one entry per CDR3 protein. The sample carries about 320,000 distinct CDR3 sequences, roughly an eighth recorded once. The specimen sequenced was PBMCs or a T cell subset sorted from them (not recorded which). The receptors stem from a man aged 18 to 29 who had mild COVID-19 (a few samples of this study predate the infection). Cell type and time point are not known.

The chain couples TRBV18 to TRBJ2-7; unclear D gene. Germline CDR1 reads KGHSH; CDR2 reads LQKENI. This CDR3 spans 14 amino acids. V lost 3 bases, J lost 2 bases, and 11 bases lay in between. The CDR3 spells CASSPQVSAYEQYF. The CDR3, as DNA: TGTGCCAGCTCACCGCAGGTTAGTGCCTACGAGCAGTACTTC.

This clonotype showed up many times. V gene TRBV20-1 combines with J gene TRBJ2-1; 7 nucleotides line up with TRBD2. This CDR3 has 16 amino acids. V dropped 2 bases and J dropped 4; count of bases not matched to a gene: 11. Germline CDR1 reads DFQATT; CDR2 reads SNEGSKA (reference sequence). In DNA, the CDR3 is TGCAGTGCTAGATGGTCTCAGCGGGGAGCTTACAATGAGCAGTTCTTC. This sequence encodes CSARWSQRGAYNEQFF.

This clonotype was picked up a small number of times. The rearrangement joins TRBV7-2 to TRBJ1-1; 9 bases are shared with TRBD1. The length of the CDR3 is 14 residues. CDR1 is SGHTA and CDR2 is FQGNSA in the germline V gene. The V gene end was trimmed by 7 bases and the J gene end by 5 bases; junction bases not matched to a gene: 8. The CDR3 loop reads CASIRDREGTEAFF. CDR3 bases: TGTGCCAGCATACGGGACAGGGAGGGGACTGAAGCTTTCTTT.

A few counts support this clonotype. The chain links TRBV12-3 or TRBV12-4 to TRBJ2-2; tentative D call: TRBD1 (5 bases). This CDR3 is built from 15 residues. V lost 3 bases and J 4 bases, leaving 12 bases between the germline ends. The CDR3 protein is CASSLGRVGTGELFF. The CDR3 nucleotides read TGTGCCAGCAGTTTGGGCAGGGTTGGCACCGGGGAGCTGTTTTTT.

The genes are TRBV3-1 and TRBJ2-3; TRBD2 matches at 7 bases. J gave up 3 bases and V 1 base, and 7 bases lay outside the gene matches. Germline V gene sequence: CDR1 LGHDT, CDR2 YNNKEL (reference sequence). The length of the CDR3 is 16 residues. The CDR3 nucleotides are TGTGCCAGCAGCCAAGGAAGACTAGCTGTAACAGATACGCAGTATTTT. It encodes CASSQGRLAVTDTQYF.

The chain combines TRBV7-2 with TRBJ2-3; 10 bases fit TRBD1. Germline V CDR1 and CDR2: SGHTA, FQGNSA. The length of the CDR3 is 16 residues. Germline trimming cut 5 bases from V and 2 bases from J; bases unmatched to any gene: 7. This chain's CDR3 is CASSRRTGGYTDTQYF. Written as DNA, the CDR3 is TGTGCCAGCAGCAGAAGGACAGGGGGGTACACAGATACGCAGTATTTT.

CDR3 sequence: CSAAPSGSFYNEQFF. DNA of the CDR3: TGCAGTGCTGCCCCTAGCGGGAGTTTCTACAATGAGCAGTTCTTC. The chain recombines TRBV20-1 with TRBJ2-1, with TRBD2 matching 10 bases. CDR1 and CDR2 from the germline V gene are DFQATT and SNEGSKA (reference sequence). The junction had 7 bases not matched to a gene; V was cut back by 5 bases and J by 3 bases. The CDR3 runs to 15 residues.

This clonotype showed up many times. This sequence joins TRBV5-1 and TRBJ2-2; TRBD1 aligns across 9 bases. The V gene's germline CDR1 is SGHRS and CDR2 YFSETQ. The CDR3 is 14 residues long. The junction had 3 bases not matched to a gene; V was cut back by 4 bases and J by 5 bases. Here the CDR3 DNA reads TGCGCCAGCAGCAGGGACAGGGAGACCGGGGAGCTGTTTTTT. Translation gives CASSRDRETGELFF.

This clonotype has more than one count but fewer than ten. The chain couples TRBV5-1 to TRBJ2-1; unclear D gene. Germline CDR1 SGHRS, CDR2 YFSETQ. The CDR3 consists of 15 residues. Trimming stripped 0 bases from V and 2 bases from J, with 9 bases between. Here the CDR3 reads CASSLDTGPYNEQFF. CDR3 DNA: TGCGCCAGCAGCTTGGACACGGGCCCCTACAATGAGCAGTTCTTC.

The chain is built from TRBV5-1 and TRBJ1-2; D unresolved. V lost 0 bases and J 0 bases, leaving 9 bases between the germline ends. CDR1 SGHRS and CDR2 YFSETQ come from the germline V gene. This CDR3 comprises 15 residues. This chain's CDR3 is CASSLVRGANYGYTF. The DNA for the CDR3 is TGCGCCAGCAGCTTGGTTCGAGGAGCTAACTATGGCTACACCTTC.

This clonotype occurred a few times. Because it lacks the conserved phenylalanine or tryptophan at the end, this CDR3 is likely a read error. The limits of the CDR3 on the DNA are not certain, so only TCRdb's listed CDR3 is given. The chain recombines TRBV5-1 with TRBJ1-6. The CDR3 spans 8 amino acids, including both terminal residues. CDR1 and CDR2 (germline): SGHRS, YFSETQ. CDR3 sequence reads: CASSPRMT.

This clonotype has just a few counts. V and J are TRBV29-1 and TRBJ1-2; maybe TRBD1 (6 bases). Trimming stripped 7 bases from V and 3 bases from J, with 15 bases between. The length of the CDR3 is 13 residues. Germline CDR1 SQVTM, CDR2 ANQGSEA. This CDR3 is CSAWTVGDYGYTF. The CDR3 DNA reads as TGCAGCGCCTGGACAGTGGGCGACTATGGCTACACCTTC.

This clonotype has ten or more counts. This chain connects TRBV7-9 to TRBJ2-1, with 10 bases matching TRBD1. Germline trimming cut 5 bases from V and 5 bases from J; bases unmatched to any gene: 3. This CDR3 is built from 14 residues. CDR1 is SEHNR, CDR2 FQNEAQ, per germline (reference sequence). CDR3 in amino acids: CASSLGQGDNEQFF. The CDR3 DNA is TGTGCCAGCAGCCTAGGACAGGGGGACAATGAGCAGTTCTTC. The complete variable domain, with remaining parts taken from reference TRBV7-9 and TRBJ2-1, reads DTGVSQNPRHKITKRGQNVTFRCDPISEHNRLYWYRQTLGQGPEFLTYFQNEAQLEKSRLLSDRFSAERPKGSFSTLEIQRTEQGDSAMYLCASSLGQGDNEQFFGPGTRLTVL.

A few counts support this clonotype. V gene TRBV12-3 or TRBV12-4 combines with J gene TRBJ1-5; no reliable D call. This CDR3 contains 14 residues. V was shortened by 6 bases and J by 0 bases, with 9 bases between the two germline ends. CDR3 bases: TGTGCCAGCAGCTATGGTTATAGCAATCAGCCCCAGCATTTT. This codes for CASSYGYSNQPQHF.

This clonotype showed up just a few times. CDR3 DNA sequence: TGCGCCAGCAGCGATAGACAGGGGATGAACACTGAAGCTTTCTTT. Its protein is CASSDRQGMNTEAFF. V usage is TRBV4-1 and J usage is TRBJ1-1; 8 nucleotides agree with TRBD1. J lost 0 bases, V lost 5 bases, and 5 bases had no gene match. CDR1 is MGHRA, CDR2 YSYEKL, per germline. This CDR3 has 15 residues.

This clonotype has more than one count but fewer than ten. This chain joins TRBV5-1 and TRBJ2-5; 13 bases line up with TRBD2. Germline V gene lookup returns CDR1 SGHRS and CDR2 YFSETQ. The CDR3 runs to 16 residues. After removal of 4 bases from V and 5 bases from J, the junction contained 8 bases not matched to a gene. The CDR3 sequence is CASSAGTSGVPETQYF. The CDR3 nucleotides are TGCGCCAGCAGCGCCGGGACTAGCGGGGTCCCCGAGACCCAGTACTTC.